This section outlines one T cell receptor (beta chain) sequence together with its context. Antigen specificity is unknown. The protocol was immunoSEQ multiplex PCR, while the TCRdb copy is restricted to in-frame clones and leaves out a portion. The sample yields some 130,000 clones, about 93% seen once. Germline V CDR1 and CDR2: GTSNPN, SVGIG (reference sequence). The length of the CDR3 is 15 residues. Trimming left V 0 bases short and J 5 bases short, with 13 bases between. These data are taken from a study of T cell responses to AZD1222 COVID-19 vaccine. Study-wide findings and caveats: The study identified only six AZD1222 recipients as seropositive at baseline. Vaccine-associated CD4 TCRs ranged over spike, dominating at 160-218 and 743-854.

The sequenced sample was peripheral blood, obtained 28 days after the second AZD1222 dose. The gene calls are TRBV30 and TRBJ2-2; D may be TRBD2 (6 bases). The clonotype originates from an adult who received the AZD1222 COVID-19 vaccine. The CDR3 protein is CAWSVNSGRTGELFF. The CDR3 DNA sequence: TGTGCCTGGAGTGTAAATTCAGGGAGGACCGGGGAGCTGTTTTTT.